This TCR beta chain was sequenced for a study of blood T cells in healthy people across ages. The use of a sample-barcoded 5' primer and a J-beta primer mix characterized a second PCR of roughly 7 to 11 cycles. TCRdb itself ran the 5' RACE reads through MiXCR, one entry per CDR3 protein. The sample consists of hundreds of thousands of distinct CDR3 sequences, roughly 20% of them appearing once. The study's findings and limits: Naive T cell percentage and TCR beta diversity correlated strongly.

The CDR3 consists of 15 residues. Germline V gene lookup returns CDR1 MDHEN and CDR2 SYDVKM. V dropped 5 bases and J dropped 5; count of bases not matched to a gene: 9. Worth noting for this clonotype: Its antigen is still unknown.

This chain joins TRBV28 and TRBJ1-3; 7 positions match TRBD1. The receptor's source is a man between 65 and 79 years old in good health. Sequences were obtained from blood. The CDR3 DNA reads TGTGCCAGCAGTCCTCCCGGGACAGCTCGAAACACCATATATTTT. Its translation is CASSPPGTARNTIYF.